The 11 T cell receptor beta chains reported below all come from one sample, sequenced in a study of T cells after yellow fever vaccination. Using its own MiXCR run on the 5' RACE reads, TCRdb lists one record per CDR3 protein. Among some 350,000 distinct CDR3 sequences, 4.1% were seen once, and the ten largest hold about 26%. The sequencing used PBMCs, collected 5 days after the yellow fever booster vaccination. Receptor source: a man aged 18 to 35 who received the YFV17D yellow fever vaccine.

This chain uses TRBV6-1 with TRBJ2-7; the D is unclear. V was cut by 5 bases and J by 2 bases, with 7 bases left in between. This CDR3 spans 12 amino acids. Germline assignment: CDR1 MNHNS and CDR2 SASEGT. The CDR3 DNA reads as TGTGCCAGCAGTAAAGACACCTACGAGCAGTACGTC. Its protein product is CASSKDTYEQYV.

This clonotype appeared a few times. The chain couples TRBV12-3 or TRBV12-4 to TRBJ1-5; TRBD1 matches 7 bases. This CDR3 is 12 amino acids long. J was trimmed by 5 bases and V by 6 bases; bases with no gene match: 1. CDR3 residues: CASRGTDQPQHF. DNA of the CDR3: TGTGCCAGCAGAGGGACAGATCAGCCCCAGCATTTT.

The CDR3 DNA reads TGTGCCAGCAGCTCCCGAATAGGGGTAGGAGGGGAAAAACTGTTTTTT. This codes for CASSSRIGVGGEKLFF. The V call is TRBV7-2, the J call TRBJ1-4, with D possibly matching TRBD1 (5 bases). Trimming took off 4 bases at V and 8 bases at J, with 20 bases between the two ends. The CDR3 length is 16 residues. Germline V CDR1 and CDR2: SGHTA, FQGNSA.

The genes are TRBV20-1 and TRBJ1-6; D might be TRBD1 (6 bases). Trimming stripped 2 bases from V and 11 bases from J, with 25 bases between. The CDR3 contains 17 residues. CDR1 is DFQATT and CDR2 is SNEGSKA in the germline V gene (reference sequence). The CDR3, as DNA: TGCAGTGCTAGACCTAGCATACAGGGTGAAGGGTGGGCACCCCTCCACTTT. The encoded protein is CSARPSIQGEGWAPLHF.

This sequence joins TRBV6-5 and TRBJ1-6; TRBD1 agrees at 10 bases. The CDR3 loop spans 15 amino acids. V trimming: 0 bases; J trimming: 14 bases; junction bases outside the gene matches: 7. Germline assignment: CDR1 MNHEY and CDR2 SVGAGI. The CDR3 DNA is TGTGCCAGCAGTTACTCGACAGGGGGCCTAGGGTCCCTCCACTTT. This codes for CASSYSTGGLGSLHF.

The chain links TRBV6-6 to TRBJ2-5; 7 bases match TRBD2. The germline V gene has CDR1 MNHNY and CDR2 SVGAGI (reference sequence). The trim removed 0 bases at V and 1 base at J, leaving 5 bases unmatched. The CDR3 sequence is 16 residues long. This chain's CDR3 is CASSYSMLAAQETQYF. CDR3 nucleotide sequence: TGTGCCAGCAGTTACTCGATGCTAGCGGCCCAAGAGACCCAGTACTTC.

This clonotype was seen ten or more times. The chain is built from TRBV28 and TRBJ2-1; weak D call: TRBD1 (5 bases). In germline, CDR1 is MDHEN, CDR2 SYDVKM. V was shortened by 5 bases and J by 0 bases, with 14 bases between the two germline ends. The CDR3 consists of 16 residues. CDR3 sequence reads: CASSLSGAGSYNEQFF. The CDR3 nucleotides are TGTGCCAGCAGTCTGAGTGGGGCTGGCTCCTACAATGAGCAGTTCTTC.

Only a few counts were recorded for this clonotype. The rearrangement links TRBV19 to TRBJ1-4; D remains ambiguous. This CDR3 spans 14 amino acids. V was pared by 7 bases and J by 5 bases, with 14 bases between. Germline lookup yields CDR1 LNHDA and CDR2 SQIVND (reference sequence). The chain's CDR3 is CASIDGPRNEKLFF. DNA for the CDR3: TGTGCCAGTATCGACGGCCCGAGAAATGAAAAACTGTTTTTT.

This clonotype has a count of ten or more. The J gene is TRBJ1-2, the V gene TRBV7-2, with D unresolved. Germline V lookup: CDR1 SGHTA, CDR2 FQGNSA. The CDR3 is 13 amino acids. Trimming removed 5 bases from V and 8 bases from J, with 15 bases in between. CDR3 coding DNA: TGTGCCAGCAGCCCTGACGCATCATGGGGCTACACCTTC. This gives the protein CASSPDASWGYTF.

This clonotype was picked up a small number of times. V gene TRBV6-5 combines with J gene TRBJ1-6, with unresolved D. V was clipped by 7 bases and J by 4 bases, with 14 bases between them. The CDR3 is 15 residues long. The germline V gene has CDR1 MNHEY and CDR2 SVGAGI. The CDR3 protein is CASTYGVSYNSPLHF. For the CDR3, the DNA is TGTGCCAGCACCTACGGGGTTTCTTATAATTCACCCCTCCACTTT.

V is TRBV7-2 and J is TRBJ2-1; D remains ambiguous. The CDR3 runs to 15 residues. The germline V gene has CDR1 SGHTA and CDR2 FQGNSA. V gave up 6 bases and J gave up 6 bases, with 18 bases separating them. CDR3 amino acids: CASRPRGSLGNEQFF. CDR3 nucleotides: TGTGCCAGCAGGCCTCGAGGTTCATTAGGCAATGAGCAGTTCTTC.